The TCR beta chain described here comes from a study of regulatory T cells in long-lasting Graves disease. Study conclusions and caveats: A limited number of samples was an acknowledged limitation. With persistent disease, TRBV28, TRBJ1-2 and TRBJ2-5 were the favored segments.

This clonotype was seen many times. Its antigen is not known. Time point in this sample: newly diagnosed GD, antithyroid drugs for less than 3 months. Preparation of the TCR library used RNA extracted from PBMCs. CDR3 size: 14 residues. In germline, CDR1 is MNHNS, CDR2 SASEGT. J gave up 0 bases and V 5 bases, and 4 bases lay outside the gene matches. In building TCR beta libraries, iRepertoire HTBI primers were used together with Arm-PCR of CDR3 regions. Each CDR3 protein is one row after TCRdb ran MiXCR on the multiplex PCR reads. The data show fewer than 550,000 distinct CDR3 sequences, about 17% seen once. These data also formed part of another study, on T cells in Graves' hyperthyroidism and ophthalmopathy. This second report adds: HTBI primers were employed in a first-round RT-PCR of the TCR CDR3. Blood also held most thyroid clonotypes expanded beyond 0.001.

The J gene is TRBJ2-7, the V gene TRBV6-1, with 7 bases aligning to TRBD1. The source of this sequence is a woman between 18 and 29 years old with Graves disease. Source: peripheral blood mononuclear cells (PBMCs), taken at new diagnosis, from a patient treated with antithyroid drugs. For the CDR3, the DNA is TGTGCCAGCAGTCTTACAGGGGTCTCCTACGAGCAGTACTTC. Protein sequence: CASSLTGVSYEQYF.